This TCR beta chain was captured in a study of CXCR3-negative and CXCR3-positive naive CD8 T cells. CDR1 is SQVTM, CDR2 ANQGSEA, per germline. The CDR3 runs to 13 residues. General observations from the study: Researchers report that CXCR3-positive naive cells carry more hydrophobic TRB CDR3s than CXCR3-negative naive cells. TRBV-TRBJ usage was alike in naive CXCR3-negative and CXCR3-positive cells but differed in memory cells.

With respect to this clonotype: Its target is not known.

5' RACE with UMI labels generated the TRB cDNA libraries. TCRdb reprocessed the 5' RACE reads, with one entry per CDR3 protein and no DNA. The sample includes over 100,000 distinct CDR3 sequences. The rearrangement links TRBV29-1 to TRBJ2-7. Sequencing was carried out using naive CXCR3- CD8+ T cells from blood. Subset denoted: CD45RO-CCR7+CD27+CD95- naive CD8+ T cells lacking CXCR3 (TNR3-). This TCR was sampled from a human donor in good health. Some clones in this sample may be carry-over from other donors' samples. CDR3 in amino acids: CSVQMGFIYEQYF.